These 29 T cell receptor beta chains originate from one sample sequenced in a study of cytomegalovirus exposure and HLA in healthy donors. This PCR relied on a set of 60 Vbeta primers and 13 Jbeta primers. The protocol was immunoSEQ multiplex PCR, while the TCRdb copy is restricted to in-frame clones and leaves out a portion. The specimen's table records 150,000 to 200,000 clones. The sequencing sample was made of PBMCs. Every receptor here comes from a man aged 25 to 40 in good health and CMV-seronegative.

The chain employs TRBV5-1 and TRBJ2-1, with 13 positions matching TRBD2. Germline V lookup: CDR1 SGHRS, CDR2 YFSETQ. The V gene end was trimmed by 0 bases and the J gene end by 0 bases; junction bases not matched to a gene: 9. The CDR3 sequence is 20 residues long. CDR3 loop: CASSLAPGLAGPSSYNEQFF. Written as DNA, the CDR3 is TGCGCCAGCAGCTTGGCCCCGGGACTAGCGGGGCCAAGCTCCTACAATGAGCAGTTCTTC.

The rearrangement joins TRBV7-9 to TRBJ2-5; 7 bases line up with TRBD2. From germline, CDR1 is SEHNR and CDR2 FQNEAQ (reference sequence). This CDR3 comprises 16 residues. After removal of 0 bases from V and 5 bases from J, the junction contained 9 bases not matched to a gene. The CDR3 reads CASSLAPSGTRETQYF. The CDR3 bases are TGTGCCAGCAGCTTAGCGCCCAGCGGGACTCGGGAGACCCAGTACTTC.

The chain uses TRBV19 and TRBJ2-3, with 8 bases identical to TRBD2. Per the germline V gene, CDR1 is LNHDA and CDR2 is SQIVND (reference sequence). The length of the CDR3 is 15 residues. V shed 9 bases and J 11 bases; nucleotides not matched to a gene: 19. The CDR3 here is CASLFSGALPFGQYF. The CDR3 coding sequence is TGTGCCAGCTTATTTAGCGGGGCCTTGCCGTTTGGGCAGTATTTT.

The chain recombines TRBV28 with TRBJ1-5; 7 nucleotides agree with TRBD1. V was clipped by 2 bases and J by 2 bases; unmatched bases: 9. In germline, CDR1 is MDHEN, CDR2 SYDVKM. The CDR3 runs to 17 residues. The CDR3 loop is CASSLGPGQARNQPQHF. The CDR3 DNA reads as TGTGCCAGCAGTTTAGGCCCTGGACAGGCACGCAATCAGCCCCAGCATTTT. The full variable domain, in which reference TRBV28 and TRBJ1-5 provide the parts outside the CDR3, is DVKVTQSSRYLVKRTGEKVFLECVQDMDHENMFWYRQDPGLGLRLIYFSYDVKMKEKGDIPEGYSVSREKKERFSLILESASTNQTSMYLCASSLGPGQARNQPQHFGDGTRLSIL.

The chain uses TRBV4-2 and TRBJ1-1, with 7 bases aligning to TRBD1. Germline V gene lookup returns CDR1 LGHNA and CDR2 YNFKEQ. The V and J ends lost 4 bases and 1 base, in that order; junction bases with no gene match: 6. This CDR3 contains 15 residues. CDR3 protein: CASSPTGQPNTEAFF. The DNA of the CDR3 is TGTGCCAGCAGCCCAACGGGACAGCCGAACACTGAAGCTTTCTTT.

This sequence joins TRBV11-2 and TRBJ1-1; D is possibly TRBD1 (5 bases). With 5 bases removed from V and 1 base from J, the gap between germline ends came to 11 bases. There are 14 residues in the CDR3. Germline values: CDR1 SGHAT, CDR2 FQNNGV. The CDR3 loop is CASSDSRPNTEAFF. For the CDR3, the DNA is TGTGCCAGCAGCGACAGCAGACCGAACACTGAAGCTTTCTTT.

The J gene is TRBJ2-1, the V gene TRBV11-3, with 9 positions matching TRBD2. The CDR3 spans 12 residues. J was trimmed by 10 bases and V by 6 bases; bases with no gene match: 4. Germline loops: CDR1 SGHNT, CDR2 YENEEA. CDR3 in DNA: TGTGCCAGCAGTCTTGCGGGAGGGGAGCAGTTCTTC. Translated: CASSLAGGEQFF.

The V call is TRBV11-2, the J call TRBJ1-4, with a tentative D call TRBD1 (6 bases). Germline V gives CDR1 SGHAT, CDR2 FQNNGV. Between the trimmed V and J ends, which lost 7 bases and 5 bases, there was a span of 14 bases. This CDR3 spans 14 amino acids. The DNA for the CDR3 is TGTGCCAGCAAGCCGGGACACCAGAATGAAAAACTGTTTTTT. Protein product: CASKPGHQNEKLFF. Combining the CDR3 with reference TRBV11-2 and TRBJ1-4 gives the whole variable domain EAGVAQSPRYKIIEKRQSVAFWCNPISGHATLYWYQQILGQGPKLLIQFQNNGVVDDSQLPKDRFSAERLKGVDSTLKIQPAKLEDSAVYLCASKPGHQNEKLFFGSGTQLSVL.

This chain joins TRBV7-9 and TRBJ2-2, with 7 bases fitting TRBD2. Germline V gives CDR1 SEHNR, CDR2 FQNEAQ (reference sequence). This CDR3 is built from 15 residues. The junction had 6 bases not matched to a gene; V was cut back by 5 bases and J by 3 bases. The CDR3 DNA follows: TGTGCCAGCAGCGGAACTAGCGCCTACACCGGGGAGCTGTTTTTT. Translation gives CASSGTSAYTGELFF.

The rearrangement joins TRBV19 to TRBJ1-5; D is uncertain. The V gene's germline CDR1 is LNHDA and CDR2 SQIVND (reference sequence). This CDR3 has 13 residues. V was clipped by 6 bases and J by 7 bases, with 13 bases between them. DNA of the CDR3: TGTGCCAGTAGCCTAGCCTCGGGGCAGCCCCAGCATTTT. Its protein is CASSLASGQPQHF.

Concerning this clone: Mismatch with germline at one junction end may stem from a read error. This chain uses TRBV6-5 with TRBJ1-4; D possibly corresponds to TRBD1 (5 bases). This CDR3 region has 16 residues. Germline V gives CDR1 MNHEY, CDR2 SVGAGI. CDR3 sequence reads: CACSYSKPGLSEKLFF. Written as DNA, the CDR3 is TGTGCCTGCAGTTACTCGAAGCCAGGGTTAAGTGAAAAACTGTTTTTT.

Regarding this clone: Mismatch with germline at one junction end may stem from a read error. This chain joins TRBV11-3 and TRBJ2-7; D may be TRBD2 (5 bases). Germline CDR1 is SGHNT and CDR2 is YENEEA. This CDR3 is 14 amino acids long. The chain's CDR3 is CASRFEGPFYEQYF. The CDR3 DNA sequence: TGTGCCAGCCGCTTTGAGGGCCCCTTCTACGAGCAGTACTTC. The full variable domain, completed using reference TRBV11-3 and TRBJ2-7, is EAGVVQSPRYKIIEKKQPVAFWCNPISGHNTLYWYLQNLGQGPELLIRYENEEAVDDSQLPKDRFSAERLKGVDSTLKIQPAELGDSAVYLCASRFEGPFYEQYFGPGTRLTVT.

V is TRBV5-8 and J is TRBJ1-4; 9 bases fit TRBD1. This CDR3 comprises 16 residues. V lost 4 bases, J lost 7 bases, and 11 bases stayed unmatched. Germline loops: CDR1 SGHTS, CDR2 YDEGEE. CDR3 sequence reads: CASSRLRGQGGEKLFF. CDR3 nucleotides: TGTGCCAGCAGCCGTCTGAGGGGACAGGGTGGTGAAAAACTGTTTTTT.

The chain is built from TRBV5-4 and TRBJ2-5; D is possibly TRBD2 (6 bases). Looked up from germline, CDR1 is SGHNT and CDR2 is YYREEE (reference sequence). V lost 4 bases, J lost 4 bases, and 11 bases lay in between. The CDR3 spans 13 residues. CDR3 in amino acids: CASSRDLGETQYF. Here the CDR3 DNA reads TGTGCCAGCAGCAGGGACTTAGGAGAGACCCAGTACTTC.

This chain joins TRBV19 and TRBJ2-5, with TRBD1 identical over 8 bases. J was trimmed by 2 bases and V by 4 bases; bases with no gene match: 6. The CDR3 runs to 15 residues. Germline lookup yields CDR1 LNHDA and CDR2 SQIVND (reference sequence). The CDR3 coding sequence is TGTGCCAGTAGTACCTGGGACAGGCCTCAAGAGACCCAGTACTTC. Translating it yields CASSTWDRPQETQYF.

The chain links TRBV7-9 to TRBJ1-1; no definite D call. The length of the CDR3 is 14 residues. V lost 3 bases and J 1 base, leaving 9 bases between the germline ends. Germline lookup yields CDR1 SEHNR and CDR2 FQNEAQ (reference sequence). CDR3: CASSLMTGNTEAFF. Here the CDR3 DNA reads TGTGCCAGCAGCTTGATGACGGGGAACACTGAAGCTTTCTTT.

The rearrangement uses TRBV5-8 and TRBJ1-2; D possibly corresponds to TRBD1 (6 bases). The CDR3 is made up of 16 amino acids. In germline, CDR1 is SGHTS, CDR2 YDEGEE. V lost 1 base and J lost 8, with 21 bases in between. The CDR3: CASSLFSGQTYWGYTF. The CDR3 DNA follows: TGTGCCAGCAGCTTGTTCTCCGGACAGACGTATTGGGGCTACACCTTC.

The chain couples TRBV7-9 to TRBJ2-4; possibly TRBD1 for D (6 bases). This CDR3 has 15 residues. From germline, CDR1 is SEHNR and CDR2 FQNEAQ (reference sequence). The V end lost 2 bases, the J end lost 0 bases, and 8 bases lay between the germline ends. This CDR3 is CASSLRGGAKNIQYF. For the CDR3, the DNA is TGTGCCAGCAGCTTAAGAGGGGGAGCCAAAAACATTCAGTACTTC.

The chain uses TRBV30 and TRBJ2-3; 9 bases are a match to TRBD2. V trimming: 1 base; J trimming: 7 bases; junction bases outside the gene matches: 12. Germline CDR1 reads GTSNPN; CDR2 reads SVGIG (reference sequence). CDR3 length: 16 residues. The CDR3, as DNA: TGTGCCTGGAGTGCTTTGGTAGCGGGGGTATCAAATACGCAGTATTTT. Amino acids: CAWSALVAGVSNTQYF.

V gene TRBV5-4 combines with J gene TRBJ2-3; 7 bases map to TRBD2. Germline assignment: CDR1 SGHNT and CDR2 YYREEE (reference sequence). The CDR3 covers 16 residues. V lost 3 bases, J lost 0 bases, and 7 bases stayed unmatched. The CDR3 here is CASSWDAGVSTDTQYF. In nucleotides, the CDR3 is TGTGCCAGCAGCTGGGATGCGGGGGTTAGCACAGATACGCAGTATTTT.

Written as DNA, the CDR3 is TGTGCCAGCAGCTTACGTCGGAACACTGAAGCTTTCTTT. As protein: CASSLRRNTEAFF. The chain recombines TRBV7-2 with TRBJ1-1; no definite D call. Per the germline V gene, CDR1 is SGHTA and CDR2 is FQGNSA. V lost 2 bases and J lost 1, with 5 bases in between. This CDR3 region has 13 residues.

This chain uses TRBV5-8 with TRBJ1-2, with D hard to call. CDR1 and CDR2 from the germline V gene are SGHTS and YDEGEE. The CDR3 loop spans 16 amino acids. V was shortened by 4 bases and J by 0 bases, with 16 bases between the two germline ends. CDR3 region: CASSHAGGRSNYGYTF. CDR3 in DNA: TGTGCCAGCAGCCACGCAGGAGGGCGGTCTAACTATGGCTACACCTTC.

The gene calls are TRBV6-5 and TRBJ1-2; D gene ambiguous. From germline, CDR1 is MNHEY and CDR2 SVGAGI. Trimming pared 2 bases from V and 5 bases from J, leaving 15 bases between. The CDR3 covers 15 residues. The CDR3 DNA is TGTGCCAGCAGTTACCAGGCCACGGATCCTTATGGCTACACCTTC. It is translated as CASSYQATDPYGYTF.

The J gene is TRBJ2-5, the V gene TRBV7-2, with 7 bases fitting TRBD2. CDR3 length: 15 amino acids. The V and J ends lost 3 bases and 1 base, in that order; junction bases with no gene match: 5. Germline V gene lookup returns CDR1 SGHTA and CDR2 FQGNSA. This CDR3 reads CASSLGGSTQETQYF. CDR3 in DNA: TGTGCCAGCAGCTTGGGCGGGAGTACCCAAGAGACCCAGTACTTC.

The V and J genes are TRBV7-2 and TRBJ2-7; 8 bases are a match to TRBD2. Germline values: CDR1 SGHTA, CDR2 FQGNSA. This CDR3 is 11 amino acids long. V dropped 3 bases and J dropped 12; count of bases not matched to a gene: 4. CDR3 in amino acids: CASSFGSGRYF. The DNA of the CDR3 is TGTGCCAGCAGCTTCGGCAGCGGGAGGTACTTC.

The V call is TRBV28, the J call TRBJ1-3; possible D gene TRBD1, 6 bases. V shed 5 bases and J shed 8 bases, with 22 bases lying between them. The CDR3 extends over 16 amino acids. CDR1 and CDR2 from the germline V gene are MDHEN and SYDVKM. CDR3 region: CASSGLFDRPMDTIYF. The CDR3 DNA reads TGTGCCAGCAGTGGGCTCTTCGACAGGCCGATGGACACCATATATTTT.

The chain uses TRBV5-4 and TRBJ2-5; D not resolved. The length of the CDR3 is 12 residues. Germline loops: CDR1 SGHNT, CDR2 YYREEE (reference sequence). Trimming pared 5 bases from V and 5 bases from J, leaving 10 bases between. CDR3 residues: CASSPTGETQYF. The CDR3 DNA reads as TGTGCCAGCAGTCCTACCGGGGAGACCCAGTACTTC.

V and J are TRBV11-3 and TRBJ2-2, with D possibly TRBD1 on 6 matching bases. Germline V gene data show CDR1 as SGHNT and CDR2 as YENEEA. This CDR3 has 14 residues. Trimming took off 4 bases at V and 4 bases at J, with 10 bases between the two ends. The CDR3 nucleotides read TGTGCCAGCAGCTCCTACAGGGTCACCGGGGAGCTGTTTTTT. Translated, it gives CASSSYRVTGELFF.

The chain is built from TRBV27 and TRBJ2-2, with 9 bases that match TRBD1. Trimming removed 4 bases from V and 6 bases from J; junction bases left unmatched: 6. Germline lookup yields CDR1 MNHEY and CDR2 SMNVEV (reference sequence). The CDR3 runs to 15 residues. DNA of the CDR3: TGTGCCAGCAGTTCGACAGGGGGTTCTGCCGGGGAGCTGTTTTTT. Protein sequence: CASSSTGGSAGELFF.